This entry features one T cell receptor (beta chain) sequence. Clones were sequenced by immunoSEQ multiplex PCR, and TCRdb holds only the in-frame ones, with some missing. The data hold 15,000 or so clones, with about 30% observed a single time. The researchers put around 200,000 CFSE-labeled responder cells into plates with around 200,000 irradiated, violet-dye-labeled stimulator cells. This entry is derived from a study of graft-versus-host responses after intestinal transplantation. Study details: Every transplant recipient was induced with anti-thymocyte globulin, then maintained on tacrolimus and steroids for about three years.

CDR3 size: 15 residues. Germline CDR1 GTSNPN, CDR2 SVGIG (reference sequence). The V and J ends lost 2 bases and 8 bases, in that order; junction bases with no gene match: 13. The gene calls are TRBV30 and TRBJ1-2; 8 bases are shared with TRBD1. The specimen was alloreactive CD8+ T cells from a mixed lymphocyte reaction culture, collected before intestinal transplant. Stated subset: CFSE-low proliferating T cells sorted from roughly 6-day pre-transplant mixed lymphocyte reaction (GvH or HvG direction). This receptor was identified in a human patient who received an intestinal transplant. DNA of the CDR3: TGTGCCTGGAGTATGGTTGGGGCAGGGGGCGACGGCTACACCTTC. This codes for CAWSMVGAGGDGYTF.